The T cell receptor beta chain described here comes from a study of T-cell memory formation after mild COVID-19. The TCR alpha and TCR beta cDNA libraries, bearing sample barcodes and UMIs, were generated by 5'RACE using constant-segment primers. TCRdb redid the calling of the 5' RACE reads with MiXCR, one entry per CDR3 protein. The table shows some 290,000 distinct CDR3 sequences, with around 15% occurring only once. CDR1 and CDR2 (germline): DFQATT, SNEGSKA (reference sequence). The CDR3 length is 14 residues. J gave up 6 bases and V 7 bases, and 11 bases lay outside the gene matches. This clonotype occurred a few times. The antigen is not known. Regarding the study as a whole: Among clones peaking at day 37 in the second wave, SARS-CoV-2 specificity remained unconfirmed. The finding that pre-infection memory included some responding clones suggested that cross-reactive memory joined. Later expanders leaned CD4+, whereas day 15 to 85 contracting clones were balanced CD4/CD8.

Sequences were obtained from PBMCs or a T cell subset sorted from them (not recorded which). This TCR derives from a man younger than 35 who had mild COVID-19 (a few samples of this study predate the infection). Cell type and time point are not known. The J gene is TRBJ2-1, the V gene TRBV20-1; 8 bases are a match to TRBD2. The DNA for the CDR3 is TGCAGTGTCGCGGGGGGAGCGGGGATCAATGAGCAGTTCTTC. It codes for CSVAGGAGINEQFF.